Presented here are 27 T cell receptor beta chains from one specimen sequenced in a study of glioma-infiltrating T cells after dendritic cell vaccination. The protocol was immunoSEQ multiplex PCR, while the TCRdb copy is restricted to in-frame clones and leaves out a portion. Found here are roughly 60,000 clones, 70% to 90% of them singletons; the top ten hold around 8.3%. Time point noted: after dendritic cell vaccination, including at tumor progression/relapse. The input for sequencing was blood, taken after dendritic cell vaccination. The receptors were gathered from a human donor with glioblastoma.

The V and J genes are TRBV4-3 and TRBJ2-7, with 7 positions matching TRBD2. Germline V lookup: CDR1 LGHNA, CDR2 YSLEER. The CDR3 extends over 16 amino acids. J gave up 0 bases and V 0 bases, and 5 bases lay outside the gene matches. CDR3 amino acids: CASSQDFGGSSYEQYF. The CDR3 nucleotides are TGCGCCAGCAGCCAAGATTTCGGGGGGAGCTCCTACGAGCAGTACTTC.

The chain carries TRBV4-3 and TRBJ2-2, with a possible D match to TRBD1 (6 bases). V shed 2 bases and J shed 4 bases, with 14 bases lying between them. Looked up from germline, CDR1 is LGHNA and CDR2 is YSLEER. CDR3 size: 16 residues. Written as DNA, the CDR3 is TGCGCCAGCAGCCAAATCGGACAGCGAATCACCGGGGAGCTGTTTTTT. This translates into CASSQIGQRITGELFF.

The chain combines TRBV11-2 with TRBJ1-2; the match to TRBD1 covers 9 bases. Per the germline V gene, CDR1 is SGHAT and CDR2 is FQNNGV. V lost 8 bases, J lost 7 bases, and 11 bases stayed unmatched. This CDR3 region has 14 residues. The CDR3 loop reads CASHSLRDRAGYTF. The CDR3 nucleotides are TGTGCCAGCCATAGCCTCCGGGACAGGGCTGGCTACACCTTC.

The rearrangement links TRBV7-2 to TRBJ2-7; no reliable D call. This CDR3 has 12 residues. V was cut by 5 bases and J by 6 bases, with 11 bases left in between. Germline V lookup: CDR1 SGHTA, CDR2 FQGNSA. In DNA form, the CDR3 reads TGTGCCAGCAGCCCAGGTACGAGCGAGCAGTACTTC. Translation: CASSPGTSEQYF.

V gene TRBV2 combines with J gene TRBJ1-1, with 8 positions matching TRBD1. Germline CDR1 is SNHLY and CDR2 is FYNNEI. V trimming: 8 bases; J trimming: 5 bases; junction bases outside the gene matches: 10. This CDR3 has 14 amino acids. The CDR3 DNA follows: TGTGCCAGCGGAGGACAGGGAGAAATTACTGAAGCTTTCTTT. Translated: CASGGQGEITEAFF.

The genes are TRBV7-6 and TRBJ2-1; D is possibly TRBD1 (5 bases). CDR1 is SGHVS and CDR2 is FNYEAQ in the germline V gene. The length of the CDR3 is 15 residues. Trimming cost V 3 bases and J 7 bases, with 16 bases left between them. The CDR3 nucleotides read TGTGCCAGCAGCTTCTCAGGGTCCTCCTTTAATGAGCAGTTCTTC. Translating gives CASSFSGSSFNEQFF.

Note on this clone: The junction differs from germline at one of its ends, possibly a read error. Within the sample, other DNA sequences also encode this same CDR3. The CDR3: CASSIRDRLISF. The CDR3 DNA reads TGTGCCAGTAGCATCCGCGACAGGTTGATTTCCTTC. V is TRBV19 and J is TRBJ1-2; perhaps TRBD1 as D (6 bases). The CDR3 length is 12 residues. Germline CDR1 reads LNHDA; CDR2 reads SQIVND (reference sequence).

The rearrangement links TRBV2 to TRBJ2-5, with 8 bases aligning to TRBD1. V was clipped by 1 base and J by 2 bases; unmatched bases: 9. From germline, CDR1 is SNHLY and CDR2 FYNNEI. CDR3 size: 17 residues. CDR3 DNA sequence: TGTGCCAGCAGTGAAGGTTTCAGACAGGGGAAACAAGAGACCCAGTACTTC. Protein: CASSEGFRQGKQETQYF.

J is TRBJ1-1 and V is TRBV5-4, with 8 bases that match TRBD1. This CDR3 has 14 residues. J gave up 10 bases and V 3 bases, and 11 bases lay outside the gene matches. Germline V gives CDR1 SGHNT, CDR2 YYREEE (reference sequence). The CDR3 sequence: CASSSKDRASGAFF. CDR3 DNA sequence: TGTGCCAGCAGCTCCAAGGACAGGGCATCGGGAGCTTTCTTT. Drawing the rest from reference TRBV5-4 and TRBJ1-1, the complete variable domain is ETGVTQSPTHLIKTRGQQVTLRCSSQSGHNTVSWYQQALGQGPQFIFQYYREEENGRGNFPPRFSGLQFPNYSSELNVNALELDDSALYLCASSSKDRASGAFFGQGTRLTVV.

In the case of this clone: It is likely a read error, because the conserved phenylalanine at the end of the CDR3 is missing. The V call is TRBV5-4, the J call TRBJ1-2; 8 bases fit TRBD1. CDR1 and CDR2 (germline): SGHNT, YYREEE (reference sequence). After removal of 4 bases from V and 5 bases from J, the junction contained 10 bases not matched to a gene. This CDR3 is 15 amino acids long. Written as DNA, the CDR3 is TGTGCCAGCAGCCCCGGACAGGGTTTGGCGTATGGCTACACCCTC. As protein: CASSPGQGLAYGYTL.

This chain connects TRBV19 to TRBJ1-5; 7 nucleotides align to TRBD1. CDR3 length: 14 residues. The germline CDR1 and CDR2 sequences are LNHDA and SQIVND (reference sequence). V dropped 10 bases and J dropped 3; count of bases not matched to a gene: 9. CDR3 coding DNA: TGTGCCACCTCGGGACAGATAAACAATCAGCCCCAGCATTTT. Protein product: CATSGQINNQPQHF.

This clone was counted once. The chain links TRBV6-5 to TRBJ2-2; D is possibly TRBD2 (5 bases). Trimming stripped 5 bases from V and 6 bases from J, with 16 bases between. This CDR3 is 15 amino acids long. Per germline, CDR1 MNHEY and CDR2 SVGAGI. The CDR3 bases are TGTGCCAGCAGTCGGCCCGGGGATTCCCCCGGGGAGCTGTTTTTT. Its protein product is CASSRPGDSPGELFF.

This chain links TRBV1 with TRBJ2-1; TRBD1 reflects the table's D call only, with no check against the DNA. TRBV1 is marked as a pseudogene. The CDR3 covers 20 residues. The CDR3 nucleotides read TGCACCAGCAGCCAAGATAACGCCGGTTGGGCCGTGAGCTCCTACAATGAGCAGTTCTTC. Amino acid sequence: CTSSQDNAGWAVSSYNEQFF.

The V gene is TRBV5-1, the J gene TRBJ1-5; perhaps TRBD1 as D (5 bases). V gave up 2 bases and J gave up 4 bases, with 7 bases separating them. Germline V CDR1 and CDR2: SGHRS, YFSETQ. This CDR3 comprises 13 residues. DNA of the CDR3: TGCGCCAGCAGCTTCGACAGAAATCAGCCCCAGCATTTT. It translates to CASSFDRNQPQHF.

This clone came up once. The DNA of the CDR3 is TGCGCCAGCAGCCGCCTTATACGAACAGCCCACTATGGCTACACCTTC. Protein product: CASSRLIRTAHYGYTF. The J gene is TRBJ1-2, the V gene TRBV4-1; no reliable D call. CDR3 length: 16 amino acids. Trimming took off 4 bases at V and 3 bases at J, with 18 bases between the two ends. Germline values: CDR1 MGHRA, CDR2 YSYEKL.

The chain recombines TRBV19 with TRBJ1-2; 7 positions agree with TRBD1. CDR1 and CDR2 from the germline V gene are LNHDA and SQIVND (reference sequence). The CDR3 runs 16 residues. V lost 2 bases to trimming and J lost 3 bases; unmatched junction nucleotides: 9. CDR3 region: CASSISPTGRHYGYTF. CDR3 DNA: TGTGCCAGTAGTATATCTCCGACAGGGAGGCACTATGGCTACACCTTC. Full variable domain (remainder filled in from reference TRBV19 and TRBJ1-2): DGGITQSPKYLFRKEGQNVTLSCEQNLNHDAMYWYRQDPGQGLRLIYYSQIVNDFQKGDIAEGYSVSREKKESFPLTVTSAQKNPTAFYLCASSISPTGRHYGYTFGSGTRLTVV.

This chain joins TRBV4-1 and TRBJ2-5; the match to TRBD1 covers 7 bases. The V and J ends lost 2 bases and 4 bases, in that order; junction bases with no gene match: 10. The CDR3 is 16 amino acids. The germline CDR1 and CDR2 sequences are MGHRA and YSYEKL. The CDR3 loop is CASSQIPQGLRETQYF. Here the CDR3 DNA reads TGCGCCAGCAGCCAAATACCACAGGGGTTAAGAGAGACCCAGTACTTC.

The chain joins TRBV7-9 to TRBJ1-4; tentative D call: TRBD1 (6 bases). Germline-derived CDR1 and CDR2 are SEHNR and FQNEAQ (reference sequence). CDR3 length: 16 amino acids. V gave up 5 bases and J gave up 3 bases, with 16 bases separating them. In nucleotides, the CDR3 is TGTGCCAGCAGCCCCACCGGGACACCTTCTAATGAAAAACTGTTTTTT. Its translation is CASSPTGTPSNEKLFF.

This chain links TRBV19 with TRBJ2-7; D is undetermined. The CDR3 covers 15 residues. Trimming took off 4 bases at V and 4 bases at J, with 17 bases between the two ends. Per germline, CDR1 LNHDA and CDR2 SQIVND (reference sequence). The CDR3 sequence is CASSTPGLSLYEQYF. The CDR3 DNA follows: TGTGCCAGTAGTACCCCCGGGTTAAGCCTATACGAGCAGTACTTC.

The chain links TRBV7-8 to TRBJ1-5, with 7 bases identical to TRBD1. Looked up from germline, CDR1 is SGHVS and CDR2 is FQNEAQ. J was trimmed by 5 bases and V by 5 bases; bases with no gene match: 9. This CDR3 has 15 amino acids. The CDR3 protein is CASSTSGQNYQPQHF. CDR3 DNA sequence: TGTGCCAGCAGCACCTCGGGACAGAACTATCAGCCCCAGCATTTT.

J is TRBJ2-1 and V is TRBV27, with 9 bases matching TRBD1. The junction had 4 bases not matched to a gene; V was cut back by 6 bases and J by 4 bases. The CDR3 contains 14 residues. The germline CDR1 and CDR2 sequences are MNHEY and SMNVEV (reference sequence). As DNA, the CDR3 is TGTGCCAGCAGGTTGACAGGGGGGTACAATGAGCAGTTCTTC. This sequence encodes CASRLTGGYNEQFF.

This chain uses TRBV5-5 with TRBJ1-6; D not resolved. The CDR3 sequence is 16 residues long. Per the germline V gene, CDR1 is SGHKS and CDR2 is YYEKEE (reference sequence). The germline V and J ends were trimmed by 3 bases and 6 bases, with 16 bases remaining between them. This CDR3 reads CASSSGGSAFNSPLHF. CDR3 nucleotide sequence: TGTGCCAGCAGCTCGGGAGGTAGTGCCTTTAATTCACCCCTCCACTTT.

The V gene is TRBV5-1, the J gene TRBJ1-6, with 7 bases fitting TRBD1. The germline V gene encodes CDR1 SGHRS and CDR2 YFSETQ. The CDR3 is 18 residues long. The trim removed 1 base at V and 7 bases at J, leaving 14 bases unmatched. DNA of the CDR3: TGCGCCAGCAGCTTGATGGTCTTACAGGAGACAGGGAATTCACCCCTCCACTTT. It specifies CASSLMVLQETGNSPLHF. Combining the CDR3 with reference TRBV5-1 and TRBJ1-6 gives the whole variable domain KAGVTQTPRYLIKTRGQQVTLSCSPISGHRSVSWYQQTPGQGLQFLFEYFSETQRNKGNFPGRFSGRQFSNSRSEMNVSTLELGDSALYLCASSLMVLQETGNSPLHFGNGTRLTVT.

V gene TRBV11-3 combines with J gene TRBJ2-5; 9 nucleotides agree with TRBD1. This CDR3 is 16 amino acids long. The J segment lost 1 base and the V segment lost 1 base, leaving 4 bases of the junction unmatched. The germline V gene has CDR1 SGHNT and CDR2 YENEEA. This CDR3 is CASSLATGGPQETQYF. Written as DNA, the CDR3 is TGTGCCAGCAGCTTAGCCACAGGGGGCCCCCAAGAGACCCAGTACTTC.

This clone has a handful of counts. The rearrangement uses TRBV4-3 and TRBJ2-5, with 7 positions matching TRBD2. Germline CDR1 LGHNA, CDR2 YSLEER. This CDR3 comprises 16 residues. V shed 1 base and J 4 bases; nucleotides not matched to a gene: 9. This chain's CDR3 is CASSQGLAVGGETQYF. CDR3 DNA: TGCGCCAGCAGCCAAGGGCTAGCGGTGGGGGGAGAGACCCAGTACTTC.

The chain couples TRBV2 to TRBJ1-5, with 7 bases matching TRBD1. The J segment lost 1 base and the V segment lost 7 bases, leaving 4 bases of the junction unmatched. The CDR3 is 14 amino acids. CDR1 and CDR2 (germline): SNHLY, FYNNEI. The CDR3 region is CASNIQGSNQPQHF. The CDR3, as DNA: TGTGCCAGCAATATACAGGGGAGCAATCAGCCCCAGCATTTT.

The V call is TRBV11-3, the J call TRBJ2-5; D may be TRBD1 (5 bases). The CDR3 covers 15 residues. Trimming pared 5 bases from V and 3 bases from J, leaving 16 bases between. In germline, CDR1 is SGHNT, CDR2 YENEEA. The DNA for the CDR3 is TGTGCCAGCAGCCAGGGAATCAGGATAAAAGAGACCCAGTACTTC. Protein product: CASSQGIRIKETQYF.